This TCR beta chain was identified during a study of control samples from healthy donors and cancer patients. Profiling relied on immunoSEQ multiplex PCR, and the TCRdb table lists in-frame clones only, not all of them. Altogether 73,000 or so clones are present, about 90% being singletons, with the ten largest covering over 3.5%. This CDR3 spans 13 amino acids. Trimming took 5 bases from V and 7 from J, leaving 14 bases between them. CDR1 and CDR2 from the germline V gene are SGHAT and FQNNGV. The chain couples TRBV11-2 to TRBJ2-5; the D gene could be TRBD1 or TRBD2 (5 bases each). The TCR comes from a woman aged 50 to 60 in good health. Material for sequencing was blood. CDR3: CASSPLSGGTQYF. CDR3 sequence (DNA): TGTGCCAGCAGCCCGCTTTCTGGGGGGACCCAGTACTTC.